This T cell receptor beta chain was identified in a study of blood T cell repertoires in COVID-19. Some clones are missing from TCRdb's copy, which holds only in-frame ones; the method was immunoSEQ multiplex PCR. The data hold some 200,000 clones, with 85% to 90% observed a single time. Germline-derived CDR1 and CDR2 are SNHLY and FYNNEI. Counting both end residues, the CDR3 totals 13 amino acids. A few counts support this clone. The DNA is omitted, as the CDR3 cannot be located on it reliably, and the CDR3 follows TCRdb's listing. This TCR came from an elderly man with acute or convalescent COVID-19. Sample: peripheral blood. The rearrangement uses TRBV2 and TRBJ2-1; the table's TRBD1 call for D was not verified on the DNA. CDR3 sequence reads: CASFGTGSSSGFF.